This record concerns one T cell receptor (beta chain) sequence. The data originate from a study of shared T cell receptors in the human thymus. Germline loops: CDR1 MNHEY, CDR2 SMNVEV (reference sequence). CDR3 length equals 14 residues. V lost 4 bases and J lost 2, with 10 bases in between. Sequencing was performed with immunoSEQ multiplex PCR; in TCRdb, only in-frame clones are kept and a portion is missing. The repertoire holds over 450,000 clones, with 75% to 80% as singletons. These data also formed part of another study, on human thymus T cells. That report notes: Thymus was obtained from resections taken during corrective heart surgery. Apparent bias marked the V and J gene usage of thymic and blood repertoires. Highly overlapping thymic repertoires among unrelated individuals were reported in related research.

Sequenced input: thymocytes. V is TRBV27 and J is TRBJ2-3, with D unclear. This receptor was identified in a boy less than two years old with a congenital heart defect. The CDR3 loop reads CASSCGRDTDTQYF. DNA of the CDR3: TGTGCCAGCAGTTGCGGCCGAGACACAGATACGCAGTATTTT.